This T cell receptor (beta chain) was sequenced for a study of blood T cell repertoires in COVID-19. Study-level information: There were acute and convalescent COVID-19 samples, and they came from the United States, Italy and Spain. PBMCs, B-cell-depleted T cells, or T cells provided the cDNA or gDNA that made up the material.

Ages ranged from 18 to 89 years, with residence in some 25 US areas. Membership in each cohort depended on participant-reported clinical history. Profiled with immunoSEQ multiplex PCR; TCRdb holds only in-frame clones, not every one. This table has about 440,000 clones, approximately 90% appearing once. This CDR3 is 13 amino acids long. J gave up 6 bases and V 4 bases, and 1 base lay outside the gene matches. This receptor was identified in a young woman with acute COVID-19. The specimen was PBMCs or T cells enriched from blood (not recorded which). The chain recombines TRBV12-3 or TRBV12-4 with TRBJ2-2; 8 bases fit TRBD2. The CDR3 loop is CASSWREAGELFF. The CDR3 DNA is TGTGCCAGCAGTTGGCGGGAGGCCGGGGAGCTGTTTTTT.